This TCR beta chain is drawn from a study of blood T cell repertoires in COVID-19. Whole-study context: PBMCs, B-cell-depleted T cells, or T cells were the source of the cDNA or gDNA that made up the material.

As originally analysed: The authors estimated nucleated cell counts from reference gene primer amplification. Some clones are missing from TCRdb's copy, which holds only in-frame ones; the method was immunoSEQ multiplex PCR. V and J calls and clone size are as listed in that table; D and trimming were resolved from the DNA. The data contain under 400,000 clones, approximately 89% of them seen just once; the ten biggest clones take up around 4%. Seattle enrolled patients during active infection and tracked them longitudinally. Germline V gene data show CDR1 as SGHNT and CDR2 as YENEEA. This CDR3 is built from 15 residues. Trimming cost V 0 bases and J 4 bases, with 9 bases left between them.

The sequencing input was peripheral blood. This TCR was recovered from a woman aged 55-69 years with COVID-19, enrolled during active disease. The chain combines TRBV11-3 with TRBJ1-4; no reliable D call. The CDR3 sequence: CASSLDIVSNEKLFF. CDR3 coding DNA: TGTGCCAGCAGCTTAGATATCGTCAGTAATGAAAAACTGTTTTTT.